This T cell receptor (beta chain) was captured by sequencing in a study of regulatory T cells in long-lasting Graves disease (dated by TCRdb to about 2021). Regarding the research as a whole: Antithyroid drugs had been taken for less than 3 months by newly diagnosed Graves' disease patients. Peripheral blood TCR sequencing and RNA sequencing compared persistent Graves' disease patients with newly diagnosed Graves' disease patients. The study was registered as a clinical trial and conducted in China. A total of 35 or so samples were covered by TCR sequencing, comprising 13 persistent and roughly 20 newly diagnosed Graves' disease patients.

To prepare the library, multiplex PCR was applied. TCRdb lists the instrument as Illumina HiSeq 4000. TCR beta libraries were built with iRepertoire HTBI primers and Arm-PCR amplification of CDR3 regions. Before sequencing, the PCR products went through gel purification. The source study handled its data this way. Gene usage analysis of CDR3 amino acid clonotypes relied on the approximately 68 TRBV and about 15 TRBJ segments identified across samples. COPE and FqMerger were used to merge the filtered high-quality paired reads into contigs. BLAST was used to align contigs to the IMGT TRBV, TRBD and TRBJ reference genes, and CDR3 was defined following IMGT. Clonotypes above 0.1% frequency were classified as highly expanded clones. Shannon entropy was used to measure repertoire diversity, and the Gini coefficient was used to measure V-J evenness. A clonotype found in more than one individual was treated as public. TCRdb's own reprocessing of the public reads used fastp at Q25 and MiXCR and kept productive beta chains. Identical CDR3 proteins give one entry, which carries the most common genes and DNA. TCRdb's processing, not the authors', yielded these V and J calls. For this sample there are approximately 300,000 distinct CDR3 sequences; over 15% appear just once. Of the sample, less than 40% is held by the ten largest clones.

Results the study describes overall, beyond this receptor: Persistent patients shared more public clonotypes among themselves (around 2,500) than newly diagnosed patients did (approximately 870). Persistent disease showed preferential use of TRBV28, TRBJ1-2 and TRBJ2-5, whereas newly diagnosed disease favored TRBV20-1 and TRBJ2-1. The study examined only peripheral blood because the primary lesion, thyroid tissue, could not be accessed. Lower TCR Shannon entropy and fewer highly expanded clones were observed in persistent Graves' disease patients than in newly diagnosed patients, which suggested clonal expansion. Sequencing and analysis were limited to the TCR beta chain. The small sample size was acknowledged by the authors as a limitation that may reduce accuracy.

CDR1 and CDR2, looked up from the germline V gene, are SQVTM and ANQGSEA. Its CDR3 holds 16 amino acids, cysteine through phenylalanine. Kept here is only the CDR3 DNA, which spans 48 bases and is read in frame from base 1. At the junction V is shortened by 6 bases and J by 1 base; bases outside the gene matches: 6. With regard to this clonotype: Its specific antigen is unknown. No much larger clone exists at a distance of one base, and base qualities are not known.

The time point label here, explained by the study, means: newly diagnosed GD, antithyroid drugs for less than 3 months. For both TCR sequencing and RNA sequencing, RNA was extracted from PBMCs using TRIzol. The diagnosis of Graves' disease was made according to American Thyroid Association guidelines. The patients came from an endocrinology department in Xi'an, China. From each patient, roughly 9 milliliters of peripheral blood was collected into an EDTA anticoagulant tube. Ficoll Paque Plus density gradient separation was used to isolate PBMCs, and no additional T cell sorting was done. An Agilent 2100 Bioanalyzer and agarose gel were used to assess RNA quality, and a NanoDrop 2000 was used to measure RNA concentration.

The rearranged segments are TRBV29-1 and TRBJ2-2; TRBD2 fits 12 bases in the junction. The sample was peripheral blood mononuclear cells (PBMCs), taken at new diagnosis, from a patient treated with antithyroid drugs. This receptor was obtained from a female donor with Graves disease. CDR3 reads: CSVVTSGSGNTGELFF. The DNA sequence is TGCAGCGTGGTGACTAGCGGGAGCGGGAACACCGGGGAGCTGTTTTTT.